The 22 T cell receptor beta chains below come from one sample, sequenced in a study of T cell responses to AZD1222 COVID-19 vaccine. The assay was immunoSEQ multiplex PCR, and TCRdb's table has in-frame clones only and misses some. The sample shows over 110,000 clones, about 92% of them seen only once. The sample was peripheral blood, taken after recovery from COVID-19. The origin of the receptors is an adult who had recovered from COVID-19.

This clone has just one count. The rearrangement joins TRBV4-1 to TRBJ1-2; TRBD1 aligns across 9 bases. The trim removed 5 bases at V and 8 bases at J, leaving 9 bases unmatched. Germline CDR1 reads MGHRA; CDR2 reads YSYEKL. The CDR3 consists of 14 residues. The CDR3 loop reads CASSSSDRGRGYTF. CDR3 sequence (DNA): TGCGCCAGCAGCTCCTCGGACAGGGGTCGCGGCTACACCTTC.

The chain has TRBV3-1 (or the pseudogene TRBV3-2) and TRBJ2-3; 13 bases align to TRBD2. The CDR3 length is 17 residues. Germline lookup yields CDR1 LGHDT and CDR2 YNNKEL (reference sequence). V lost 4 bases and J lost 4; bases outside the gene matches: 8. CDR3 region: CASSPWTSGSGADTQYF. CDR3 nucleotides: TGTGCCAGCAGCCCCTGGACTAGCGGGAGCGGTGCAGATACGCAGTATTTT.

V is TRBV6-1 and J is TRBJ2-4; 9 bases are shared with TRBD2. CDR3 size: 15 residues. CDR1 is MNHNS and CDR2 is SASEGT in the germline V gene. The ends lost 2 bases at V and 7 bases at J; junction bases unmatched: 6. The CDR3 loop is CASSEYPSGGNIQYF. The CDR3 DNA sequence: TGTGCCAGCAGTGAATATCCGAGCGGGGGGAACATTCAGTACTTC.

The chain combines TRBV5-1 with TRBJ2-2, with D possibly being TRBD2 (5 bases). Germline CDR1 reads SGHRS; CDR2 reads YFSETQ. V lost 1 base, J lost 2 bases, and 21 bases lay in between. The CDR3 covers 19 residues. CDR3 nucleotide sequence: TGCGCCAGCAGCTTGCGATCTGCTCTTGGAGGACCAAACACCGGGGAGCTGTTTTTT. Translation: CASSLRSALGGPNTGELFF. Variable domain in full (rest from reference TRBV5-1 and TRBJ2-2): KAGVTQTPRYLIKTRGQQVTLSCSPISGHRSVSWYQQTPGQGLQFLFEYFSETQRNKGNFPGRFSGRQFSNSRSEMNVSTLELGDSALYLCASSLRSALGGPNTGELFFGEGSRLTVL.

The chain recombines TRBV7-9 with TRBJ1-5; the D gene is possibly TRBD1 (5 bases). This CDR3 contains 15 residues. Per the germline V gene, CDR1 is SEHNR and CDR2 is FQNEAQ (reference sequence). V shed 10 bases and J shed 0 bases, with 16 bases lying between them. The CDR3 nucleotides read TGTGCCACCCAAGAGACAGACTATAGCAATCAGCCCCAGCATTTT. Translation: CATQETDYSNQPQHF.

This rearrangement joins TRBV5-4 to TRBJ2-2, with unresolved D. Germline V gene sequence: CDR1 SGHNT, CDR2 YYREEE (reference sequence). The V end was cut by 0 bases, the J end by 1 base, with 7 bases between. This CDR3 region has 15 residues. The CDR3 nucleotides are TGTGCCAGCAGCTTGGATGGGTGGAACACCGGGGAGCTGTTTTTT. Amino acid sequence: CASSLDGWNTGELFF.

This clone has only one observation. The V gene is TRBV14, the J gene TRBJ1-1, with unresolved D. Germline V gene lookup returns CDR1 SGHDN and CDR2 FVKESK. This CDR3 comprises 15 residues. Trimming removed 3 bases from V and 6 bases from J, with 17 bases in between. The CDR3 here is CASSQLQWWGAEAFF. The CDR3 DNA is TGTGCCAGCAGCCAGCTTCAATGGTGGGGAGCTGAAGCTTTCTTT.

This chain joins TRBV6-2 or TRBV6-3 and TRBJ2-7; D gene uncertain. Germline V gene sequence: CDR1 MNHEY, CDR2 SVGEGT. CDR3 length: 14 residues. Deletions cut 6 bases from V and 4 bases from J, with 16 bases between. The CDR3 nucleotides are TGTGCCAGCAGCTTGATAGGCAGTCCTTACGAGCAGTACTTC. Its protein is CASSLIGSPYEQYF.

The gene calls are TRBV6-2 or TRBV6-3 and TRBJ2-1, with 7 bases lining up with TRBD1. The V gene end was trimmed by 5 bases and the J gene end by 7 bases; junction bases not matched to a gene: 5. The germline CDR1 and CDR2 sequences are MNHEY and SVGEGT. CDR3 length: 13 residues. CDR3 in DNA: TGTGCCAGCAGTCCCTCGGACAGGAATGAGCAGTTCTTC. Protein: CASSPSDRNEQFF.

This chain joins TRBV18 and TRBJ2-2; 11 bases are shared with TRBD2. The length of the CDR3 is 14 residues. Per the germline V gene, CDR1 is KGHSH and CDR2 is LQKENI. J was trimmed by 6 bases and V by 10 bases; bases with no gene match: 7. CDR3 bases: TGTGCCACCACTAGCGGGAGAGGCGCCGGGGAGCTGTTTTTT. As protein: CATTSGRGAGELFF. The full variable domain, completed using reference TRBV18 and TRBJ2-2, is NAGVMQNPRHLVRRRGQEARLRCSPMKGHSHVYWYRQLPEEGLKFMVYLQKENIIDESGMPKERFSAEFPKEGPSILRIQQVVRGDSAAYFCATTSGRGAGELFFGEGSRLTVL.

The chain uses TRBV6-5 and TRBJ1-6, with D unresolved. Germline loops: CDR1 MNHEY, CDR2 SVGAGI. V was trimmed by 7 bases and J by 6 bases, leaving 10 bases between them. This CDR3 comprises 13 residues. CDR3 nucleotides: TGTGCCAGCACCCCATTGACTAATTCACCCCTCCACTTT. Residues: CASTPLTNSPLHF.

The gene calls are TRBV6-9 and TRBJ2-2; 10 nucleotides agree with TRBD2. The V and J ends lost 0 bases and 1 base, in that order; junction bases with no gene match: 8. The CDR3 has 19 amino acids. The germline V gene encodes CDR1 MNHGY and CDR2 SVAAGI. CDR3 bases: TGTGCCAGCAGTTATTCGGAGCGGGAGGGATACAAGAACACCGGGGAGCTGTTTTTT. Amino acids: CASSYSEREGYKNTGELFF.

This clone was seen a single time. The J gene is TRBJ2-5, the V gene TRBV27; 12 bases are shared with TRBD2. There are 14 residues in the CDR3. With V trimmed by 6 bases and J by 5 bases, 4 bases remained unmatched. Germline V gives CDR1 MNHEY, CDR2 SMNVEV (reference sequence). CDR3 nucleotide sequence: TGTGCCAGCAGCCGCGGACTAGCGGGGGAGACCCAGTACTTC. Protein: CASSRGLAGETQYF.

The chain recombines TRBV6-5 with TRBJ2-3; D may correspond to TRBD1 or TRBD2 (5 bases each). V was pared by 6 bases and J by 2 bases, with 15 bases between. CDR3 length: 15 residues. Germline-derived CDR1 and CDR2 are MNHEY and SVGAGI. CDR3 sequence (DNA): TGTGCCAGCAGAACCTTCTGGGGGTCCACAGATACGCAGTATTTT. Translation gives CASRTFWGSTDTQYF.

This chain links TRBV4-2 with TRBJ2-2; either TRBD1 or TRBD2 may supply D (5 bases each). The CDR3 contains 15 residues. The V end lost 5 bases, the J end lost 3 bases, and 13 bases lay between the germline ends. Germline-derived CDR1 and CDR2 are LGHNA and YNFKEQ. In DNA form, the CDR3 reads TGTGCCAGCAGCTCTCCGGGACGCCACACCGGGGAGCTGTTTTTT. Its protein is CASSSPGRHTGELFF.

This chain links TRBV9 with TRBJ1-1, with D hard to call. Germline lookup yields CDR1 SGDLS and CDR2 YYNGEE. CDR3 length: 15 amino acids. V dropped 3 bases and J dropped 3 bases, with 15 bases sitting between them. The CDR3 spells CASSATSNTDTEAFF. DNA of the CDR3: TGTGCCAGCAGCGCGACCTCTAACACCGACACTGAAGCTTTCTTT.

This clone was recorded once. The V call is TRBV5-1, the J call TRBJ1-2; the D is unclear. The CDR3 runs to 14 residues. The germline CDR1 and CDR2 sequences are SGHRS and YFSETQ. V gave up 1 base and J gave up 3 bases, with 10 bases separating them. The CDR3 nucleotides read TGCGCCAGCAGCTTGCAAACAGACGACTATGGCTACACCTTC. Amino acids: CASSLQTDDYGYTF.

The chain couples TRBV29-1 to TRBJ2-3, with 7 bases aligning to TRBD1. The CDR3 is 16 amino acids. Trimming took 1 base from V and 1 from J; bases not matched to a gene: 8. The germline gives CDR1 SQVTM, CDR2 ANQGSEA. Here the CDR3 DNA reads TGCAGCGTTGAAGGGGGACAGCCCGGAGGCACAGATACGCAGTATTTT. Translated, it gives CSVEGGQPGGTDTQYF.

The chain carries TRBV7-8 and TRBJ2-2, with 11 bases fitting TRBD1. Trimming at V came to 1 base and at J to 6 bases, leaving 4 bases not matched to a gene. This CDR3 spans 16 amino acids. Germline lookup yields CDR1 SGHVS and CDR2 FQNEAQ. The CDR3 nucleotides read TGTGCCAGCAGCTTAGGGGACAGGGGGATCGCCGGGGAGCTGTTTTTT. Translation: CASSLGDRGIAGELFF. Filled out from reference TRBV7-8 and TRBJ2-2, the complete variable domain reads GAGVSQSPRYKVAKRGQDVALRCDPISGHVSLFWYQQALGQGPEFLTYFQNEAQLDKSGLPSDRFFAERPEGSVSTLKIQRTQQEDSAVYLCASSLGDRGIAGELFFGEGSRLTVL.

V gene TRBV28 combines with J gene TRBJ2-7, with 7 bases aligning to TRBD1. Germline V gives CDR1 MDHEN, CDR2 SYDVKM. The CDR3 loop spans 16 amino acids. V was clipped by 4 bases and J by 4 bases; unmatched bases: 13. CDR3 nucleotides: TGTGCCAGCAGTTGGACACAGGGGAGCCCTAATTACGAGCAGTACTTC. Residues: CASSWTQGSPNYEQYF.

The gene calls are TRBV30 and TRBJ2-1, with D maybe TRBD2 (6 bases). CDR1 is GTSNPN and CDR2 is SVGIG in the germline V gene (reference sequence). This CDR3 has 15 amino acids. Trimming shortened V by 6 bases and J by 2 bases, and 17 bases separated the two germline ends. CDR3 in DNA: TGTGCCTGCCTACTAGCCCCCTCCCCCTACAATGAGCAGTTCTTC. Translation gives CACLLAPSPYNEQFF. Full variable domain (outside the CDR3, taken from reference TRBV30 and TRBJ2-1): SQTIHQWPATLVQPVGSPLSLECTVEGTSNPNLYWYRQAAGRGLQLLFYSVGIGQISSEVPQNLSASRPQDRQFILSSKKLLLSDSGFYLCACLLAPSPYNEQFFGPGTRLTVL.

This clone appeared a single time. V usage is TRBV10-2 and J usage is TRBJ1-3; D gene uncertain. The CDR3 is 13 amino acids. Germline assignment: CDR1 WSHSY and CDR2 SAAADI. With 6 bases removed from V and 3 bases from J, the gap between germline ends came to 9 bases. The CDR3 sequence is CASSRTVGNTIYF. In nucleotides, the CDR3 is TGCGCCAGCAGCAGGACCGTTGGAAACACCATATATTTT.